The 13 T cell receptor beta chains below come from one sample, sequenced in a study of T cells after yellow fever vaccination. TCRdb re-analysed the 5' RACE reads in MiXCR, keeping a single row per CDR3 protein. The sample has 150,000 to 200,000 distinct CDR3 sequences, about 11% seen once. This sample comprised CD8+ T cells sorted from PBMCs, obtained 15 days after the yellow fever booster vaccination. The receptors here all came from a man aged 18-30 years who received the YFV17D yellow fever vaccine.

The chain employs TRBV4-3 and TRBJ2-5; 10 bases fit TRBD2. CDR3 length equals 16 residues. Trimming cost V 0 bases and J 5 bases; bases outside gene matches: 6. Germline-derived CDR1 and CDR2 are LGHNA and YSLEER. This CDR3 reads CASSQDLVAGGETQYF. CDR3 sequence (DNA): TGCGCCAGCAGCCAAGATCTGGTAGCGGGGGGCGAGACCCAGTACTTC.

This clonotype was detected a few times. The V gene is TRBV5-6, the J gene TRBJ1-1; D might be TRBD1 (5 bases). CDR3 length equals 16 residues. V lost 2 bases and J 4 bases, leaving 18 bases between the germline ends. In germline, CDR1 is SGHDT, CDR2 YYEEEE. In DNA, the CDR3 is TGTGCCAGCAGCTTTCATTTCCGGGACGAGGGCACTGAAGCTTTCTTT. Translating gives CASSFHFRDEGTEAFF.

The table lists this clonotype with many counts. This chain connects TRBV7-2 to TRBJ2-3; 7 bases fit TRBD2. Trimming at V came to 6 bases and at J to 5 bases, leaving 8 bases not matched to a gene. CDR3 length equals 14 residues. CDR1 SGHTA and CDR2 FQGNSA come from the germline V gene. The CDR3 DNA reads TGTGCCAGCAGACCATCCGGGGGGAAAGATACGCAGTATTTT. Its translation is CASRPSGGKDTQYF.

There are a few counts of this clonotype. The chain couples TRBV4-3 to TRBJ1-1; D gene ambiguous. The CDR3 extends over 15 amino acids. V was trimmed by 1 base and J by 0 bases, leaving 9 bases between them. CDR1 is LGHNA and CDR2 is YSLEER in the germline V gene. The CDR3 DNA reads as TGCGCCAGCAGCCAAGGGGTCAGGATGAACACTGAAGCTTTCTTT. It specifies CASSQGVRMNTEAFF.

The chain carries TRBV27 and TRBJ1-6; a possible D gene is TRBD1 (6 bases). This CDR3 comprises 17 residues. Between the trimmed V and J ends, which lost 4 bases and 0 bases, there was a span of 13 bases. Germline loops: CDR1 MNHEY, CDR2 SMNVEV (reference sequence). Here the CDR3 reads CASSSRTVSSYNSPLHF. The CDR3 DNA reads as TGTGCCAGCAGTTCCCGGACAGTCAGCTCCTATAATTCACCCCTCCACTTT.

This clonotype turned up a few times. This rearrangement joins TRBV5-1 to TRBJ1-2; 9 bases line up with TRBD1. This CDR3 region has 15 residues. Germline lookup yields CDR1 SGHRS and CDR2 YFSETQ. J lost 8 bases, V lost 2 bases, and 10 bases had no gene match. Here the CDR3 reads CASSLNRGLAQGYTF. CDR3 nucleotides: TGCGCCAGCAGCTTAAACAGGGGGCTTGCCCAGGGCTACACCTTC.

At least ten counts were recorded for this clonotype. The chain combines TRBV9 with TRBJ2-3; 8 nucleotides match TRBD2. V gave up 4 bases and J gave up 7 bases; unmatched junction bases: 2. The length of the CDR3 is 12 residues. The germline CDR1 and CDR2 sequences are SGDLS and YYNGEE. The CDR3 nucleotides are TGTGCCAGCAGCTCGGGAGGGAATACGCAGTATTTT. It is translated as CASSSGGNTQYF.

This sequence joins TRBV12-3 or TRBV12-4 and TRBJ1-1; the match to TRBD1 covers 9 bases. With 9 bases clipped from V and 5 bases from J, the junction kept 13 bases outside the gene matches. The CDR3 totals 15 residues. The CDR3 bases are TGTGCCAGTTACCGGGACAGGGTTTTACAGACTGAAGCTTTCTTT. This gives the protein CASYRDRVLQTEAFF.

The table lists this clonotype with many counts. The chain has TRBV6-5 and TRBJ2-5; 8 nucleotides match TRBD2. The length of the CDR3 is 14 residues. Germline CDR1 reads MNHEY; CDR2 reads SVGAGI. Losses at the gene ends were 0 bases for V and 6 bases for J; bases not matched to a gene: 3. CDR3 coding DNA: TGTGCCAGCAGTTACTCGGCGGGGGGCAAGACCCAGTACTTC. Its translation is CASSYSAGGKTQYF.

V gene TRBV19 combines with J gene TRBJ1-5, with TRBD1 as a possible D gene (5 bases). Trimming removed 3 bases from V and 3 bases from J, with 12 bases in between. The length of the CDR3 is 15 residues. From germline, CDR1 is LNHDA and CDR2 SQIVND (reference sequence). The CDR3 sequence: CASSMGPRHNQPQHF. The CDR3 DNA follows: TGTGCCAGTAGTATGGGACCCCGACACAATCAGCCCCAGCATTTT.

This clonotype was seen many times. J is TRBJ1-5 and V is TRBV6-2 or TRBV6-3, with TRBD1 matching 8 bases. CDR3 size: 14 residues. Per the germline V gene, CDR1 is MNHEY and CDR2 is SVGEGT. The V and J ends lost 2 bases and 7 bases, in that order; junction bases with no gene match: 4. The CDR3 spells CASSYPTGAQPQHF. The DNA for the CDR3 is TGTGCCAGCAGTTACCCGACAGGGGCGCAGCCCCAGCATTTT.

The rearrangement joins TRBV6-2 or TRBV6-3 to TRBJ1-1, with D perhaps matching TRBD1 (5 bases). Germline loops: CDR1 MNHEY, CDR2 SVGEGT. The CDR3 extends over 14 amino acids. The V end was cut by 1 base, the J end by 3 bases, with 9 bases between. CDR3 sequence (DNA): TGTGCCAGCAGTTACTGGGACGAGGACACTGAAGCTTTCTTT. Residues: CASSYWDEDTEAFF.

This clonotype was picked up a small number of times. The chain is built from TRBV7-2 and TRBJ2-7; D remains ambiguous. Germline lookup yields CDR1 SGHTA and CDR2 FQGNSA. V shed 3 bases and J shed 3 bases, with 15 bases lying between them. This CDR3 contains 15 residues. The CDR3 is CASSFHSWEGYEQYF. In nucleotides, the CDR3 is TGTGCCAGCAGCTTCCATTCATGGGAAGGCTACGAGCAGTACTTC.